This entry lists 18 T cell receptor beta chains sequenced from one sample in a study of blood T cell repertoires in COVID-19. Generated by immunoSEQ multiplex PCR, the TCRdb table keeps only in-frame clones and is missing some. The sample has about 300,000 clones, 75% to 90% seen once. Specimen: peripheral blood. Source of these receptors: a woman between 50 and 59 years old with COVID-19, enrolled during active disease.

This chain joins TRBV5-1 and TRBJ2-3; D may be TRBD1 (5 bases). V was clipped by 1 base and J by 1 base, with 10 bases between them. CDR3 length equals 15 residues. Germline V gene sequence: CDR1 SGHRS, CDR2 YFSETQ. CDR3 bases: TGCGCCAGCAGCTTGAGGCTAGGGGGCACAGATACGCAGTATTTT. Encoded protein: CASSLRLGGTDTQYF.

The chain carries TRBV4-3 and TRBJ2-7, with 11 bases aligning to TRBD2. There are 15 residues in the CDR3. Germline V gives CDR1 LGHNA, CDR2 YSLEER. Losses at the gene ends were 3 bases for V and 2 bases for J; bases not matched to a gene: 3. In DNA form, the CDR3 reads TGCGCCAGCAGCCAGCTAGCGGGAGGAGCCTACGAGCAGTACTTC. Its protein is CASSQLAGGAYEQYF.

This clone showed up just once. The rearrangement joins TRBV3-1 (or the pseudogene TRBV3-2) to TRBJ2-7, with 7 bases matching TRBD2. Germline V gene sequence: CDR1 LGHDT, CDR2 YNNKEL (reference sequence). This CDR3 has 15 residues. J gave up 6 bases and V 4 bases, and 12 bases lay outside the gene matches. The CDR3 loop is CASSLMGGSGGEQYF. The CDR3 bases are TGTGCCAGCAGCCTTATGGGCGGGTCGGGGGGCGAGCAGTACTTC.

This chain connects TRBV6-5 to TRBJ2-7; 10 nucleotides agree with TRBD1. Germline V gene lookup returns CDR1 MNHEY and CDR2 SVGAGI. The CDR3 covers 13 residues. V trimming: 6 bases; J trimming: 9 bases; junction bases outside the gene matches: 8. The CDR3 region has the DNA TGTGCCAGCAGGGGACAGGGGTATGATGGGCAGTACTTC. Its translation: CASRGQGYDGQYF.

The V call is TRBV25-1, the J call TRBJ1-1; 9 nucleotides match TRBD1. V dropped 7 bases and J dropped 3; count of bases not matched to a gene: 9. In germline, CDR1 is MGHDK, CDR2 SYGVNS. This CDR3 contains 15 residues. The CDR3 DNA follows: TGTGCCAGCAAGGAACAGGGGGCTTATTACACTGAAGCTTTCTTT. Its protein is CASKEQGAYYTEAFF.

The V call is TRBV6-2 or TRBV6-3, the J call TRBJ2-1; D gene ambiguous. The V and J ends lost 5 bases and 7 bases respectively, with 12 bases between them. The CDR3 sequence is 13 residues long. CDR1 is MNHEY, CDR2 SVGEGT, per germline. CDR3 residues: CASSRDFINEQFF. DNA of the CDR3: TGTGCCAGCAGTCGTGACTTTATTAATGAGCAGTTCTTC.

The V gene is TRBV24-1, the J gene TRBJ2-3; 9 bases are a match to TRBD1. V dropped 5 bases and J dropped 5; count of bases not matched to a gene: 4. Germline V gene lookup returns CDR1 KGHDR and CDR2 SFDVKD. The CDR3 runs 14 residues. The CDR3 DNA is TGTGCCACCAGTGGGGGACAGGGTGGAGATACGCAGTATTTT. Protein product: CATSGGQGGDTQYF.

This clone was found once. CDR3 nucleotide sequence: TGTGCCAGCAGCCAAGTGGGCGGGGAGGTACCTGAAGCTTTCTTT. Its protein is CASSQVGGEVPEAFF. The rearrangement joins TRBV3-1 (or the pseudogene TRBV3-2) to TRBJ1-1; D call uncertain. Germline V gene lookup returns CDR1 LGHDT and CDR2 YNNKEL (reference sequence). This CDR3 spans 15 amino acids. The germline V and J ends were trimmed by 1 base and 6 bases, with 15 bases remaining between them.

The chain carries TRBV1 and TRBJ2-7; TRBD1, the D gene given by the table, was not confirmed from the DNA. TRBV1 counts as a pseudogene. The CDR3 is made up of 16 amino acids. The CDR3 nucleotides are TGCACCAGCAGCCACGGTCCGGGACAGGGGGGACACGAGCAGTACTTC. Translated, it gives CTSSHGPGQGGHEQYF.

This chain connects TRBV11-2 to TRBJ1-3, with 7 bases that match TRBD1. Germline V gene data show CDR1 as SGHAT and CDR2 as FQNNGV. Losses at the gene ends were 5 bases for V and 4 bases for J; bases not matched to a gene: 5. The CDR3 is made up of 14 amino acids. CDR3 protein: CASSRDRVGNTIYF. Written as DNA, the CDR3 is TGTGCCAGCAGCCGCGACAGGGTGGGAAACACCATATATTTT.

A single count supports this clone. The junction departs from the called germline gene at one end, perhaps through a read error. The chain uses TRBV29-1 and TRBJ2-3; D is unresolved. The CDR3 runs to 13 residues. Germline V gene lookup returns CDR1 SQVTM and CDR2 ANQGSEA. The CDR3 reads CSVEARITDTQYF. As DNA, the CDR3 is TGCAGCGTCGAAGCCAGAATCACAGATACGCAGTATTTT.

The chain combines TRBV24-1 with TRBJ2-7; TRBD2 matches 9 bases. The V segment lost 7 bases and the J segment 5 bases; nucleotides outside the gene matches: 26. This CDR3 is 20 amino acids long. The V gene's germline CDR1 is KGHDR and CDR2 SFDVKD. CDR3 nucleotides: TGTGCCACCAGATACATTGCACCTGATGGCGGGAGGGCCTTAGGAGACGAGCAGTACTTC. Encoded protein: CATRYIAPDGGRALGDEQYF.

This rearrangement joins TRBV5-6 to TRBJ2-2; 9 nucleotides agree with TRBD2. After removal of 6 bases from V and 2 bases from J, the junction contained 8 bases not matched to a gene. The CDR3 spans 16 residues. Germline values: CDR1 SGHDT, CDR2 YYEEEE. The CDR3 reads CASTSSGKPNTGELFF. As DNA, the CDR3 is TGTGCCAGCACTTCTAGCGGGAAACCTAACACCGGGGAGCTGTTTTTT.

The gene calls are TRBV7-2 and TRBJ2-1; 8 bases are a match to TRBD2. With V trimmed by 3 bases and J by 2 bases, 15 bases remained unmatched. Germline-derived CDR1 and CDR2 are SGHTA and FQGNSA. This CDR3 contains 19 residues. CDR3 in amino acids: CASSFRDPLAGPPYNEQFF. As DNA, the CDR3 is TGTGCCAGCAGCTTCAGGGATCCCTTAGCGGGACCACCCTACAATGAGCAGTTCTTC.

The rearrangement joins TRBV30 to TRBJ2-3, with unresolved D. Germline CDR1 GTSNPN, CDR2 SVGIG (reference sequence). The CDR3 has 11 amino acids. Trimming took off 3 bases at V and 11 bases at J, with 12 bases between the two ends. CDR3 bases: TGTGCCTGGAGCTTAGAAGTGAGGCAGTATTTT. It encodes CAWSLEVRQYF.

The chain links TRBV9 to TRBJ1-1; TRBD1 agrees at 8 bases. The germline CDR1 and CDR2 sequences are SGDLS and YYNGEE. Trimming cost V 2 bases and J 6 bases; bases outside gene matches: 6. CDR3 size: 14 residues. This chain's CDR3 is CASSVDRGRAEAFF. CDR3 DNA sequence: TGTGCCAGCAGCGTCGACAGGGGAAGGGCTGAAGCTTTCTTT.

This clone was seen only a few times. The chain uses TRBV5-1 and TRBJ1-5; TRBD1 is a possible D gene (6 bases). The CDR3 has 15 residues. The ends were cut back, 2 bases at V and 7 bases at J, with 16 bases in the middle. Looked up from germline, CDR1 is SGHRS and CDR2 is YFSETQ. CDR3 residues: CASSLGGSSSQPQHF. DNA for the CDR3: TGCGCCAGCAGCTTAGGGGGATCCAGCTCCCAGCCCCAGCATTTT.

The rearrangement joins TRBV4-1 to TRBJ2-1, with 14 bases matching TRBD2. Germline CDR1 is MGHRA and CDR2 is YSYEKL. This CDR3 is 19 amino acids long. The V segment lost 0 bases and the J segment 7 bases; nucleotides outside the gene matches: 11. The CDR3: CASSQEGTSGRGAVNEQFF. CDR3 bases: TGCGCCAGCAGCCAAGAAGGGACTAGCGGGAGAGGGGCTGTGAATGAGCAGTTCTTC.